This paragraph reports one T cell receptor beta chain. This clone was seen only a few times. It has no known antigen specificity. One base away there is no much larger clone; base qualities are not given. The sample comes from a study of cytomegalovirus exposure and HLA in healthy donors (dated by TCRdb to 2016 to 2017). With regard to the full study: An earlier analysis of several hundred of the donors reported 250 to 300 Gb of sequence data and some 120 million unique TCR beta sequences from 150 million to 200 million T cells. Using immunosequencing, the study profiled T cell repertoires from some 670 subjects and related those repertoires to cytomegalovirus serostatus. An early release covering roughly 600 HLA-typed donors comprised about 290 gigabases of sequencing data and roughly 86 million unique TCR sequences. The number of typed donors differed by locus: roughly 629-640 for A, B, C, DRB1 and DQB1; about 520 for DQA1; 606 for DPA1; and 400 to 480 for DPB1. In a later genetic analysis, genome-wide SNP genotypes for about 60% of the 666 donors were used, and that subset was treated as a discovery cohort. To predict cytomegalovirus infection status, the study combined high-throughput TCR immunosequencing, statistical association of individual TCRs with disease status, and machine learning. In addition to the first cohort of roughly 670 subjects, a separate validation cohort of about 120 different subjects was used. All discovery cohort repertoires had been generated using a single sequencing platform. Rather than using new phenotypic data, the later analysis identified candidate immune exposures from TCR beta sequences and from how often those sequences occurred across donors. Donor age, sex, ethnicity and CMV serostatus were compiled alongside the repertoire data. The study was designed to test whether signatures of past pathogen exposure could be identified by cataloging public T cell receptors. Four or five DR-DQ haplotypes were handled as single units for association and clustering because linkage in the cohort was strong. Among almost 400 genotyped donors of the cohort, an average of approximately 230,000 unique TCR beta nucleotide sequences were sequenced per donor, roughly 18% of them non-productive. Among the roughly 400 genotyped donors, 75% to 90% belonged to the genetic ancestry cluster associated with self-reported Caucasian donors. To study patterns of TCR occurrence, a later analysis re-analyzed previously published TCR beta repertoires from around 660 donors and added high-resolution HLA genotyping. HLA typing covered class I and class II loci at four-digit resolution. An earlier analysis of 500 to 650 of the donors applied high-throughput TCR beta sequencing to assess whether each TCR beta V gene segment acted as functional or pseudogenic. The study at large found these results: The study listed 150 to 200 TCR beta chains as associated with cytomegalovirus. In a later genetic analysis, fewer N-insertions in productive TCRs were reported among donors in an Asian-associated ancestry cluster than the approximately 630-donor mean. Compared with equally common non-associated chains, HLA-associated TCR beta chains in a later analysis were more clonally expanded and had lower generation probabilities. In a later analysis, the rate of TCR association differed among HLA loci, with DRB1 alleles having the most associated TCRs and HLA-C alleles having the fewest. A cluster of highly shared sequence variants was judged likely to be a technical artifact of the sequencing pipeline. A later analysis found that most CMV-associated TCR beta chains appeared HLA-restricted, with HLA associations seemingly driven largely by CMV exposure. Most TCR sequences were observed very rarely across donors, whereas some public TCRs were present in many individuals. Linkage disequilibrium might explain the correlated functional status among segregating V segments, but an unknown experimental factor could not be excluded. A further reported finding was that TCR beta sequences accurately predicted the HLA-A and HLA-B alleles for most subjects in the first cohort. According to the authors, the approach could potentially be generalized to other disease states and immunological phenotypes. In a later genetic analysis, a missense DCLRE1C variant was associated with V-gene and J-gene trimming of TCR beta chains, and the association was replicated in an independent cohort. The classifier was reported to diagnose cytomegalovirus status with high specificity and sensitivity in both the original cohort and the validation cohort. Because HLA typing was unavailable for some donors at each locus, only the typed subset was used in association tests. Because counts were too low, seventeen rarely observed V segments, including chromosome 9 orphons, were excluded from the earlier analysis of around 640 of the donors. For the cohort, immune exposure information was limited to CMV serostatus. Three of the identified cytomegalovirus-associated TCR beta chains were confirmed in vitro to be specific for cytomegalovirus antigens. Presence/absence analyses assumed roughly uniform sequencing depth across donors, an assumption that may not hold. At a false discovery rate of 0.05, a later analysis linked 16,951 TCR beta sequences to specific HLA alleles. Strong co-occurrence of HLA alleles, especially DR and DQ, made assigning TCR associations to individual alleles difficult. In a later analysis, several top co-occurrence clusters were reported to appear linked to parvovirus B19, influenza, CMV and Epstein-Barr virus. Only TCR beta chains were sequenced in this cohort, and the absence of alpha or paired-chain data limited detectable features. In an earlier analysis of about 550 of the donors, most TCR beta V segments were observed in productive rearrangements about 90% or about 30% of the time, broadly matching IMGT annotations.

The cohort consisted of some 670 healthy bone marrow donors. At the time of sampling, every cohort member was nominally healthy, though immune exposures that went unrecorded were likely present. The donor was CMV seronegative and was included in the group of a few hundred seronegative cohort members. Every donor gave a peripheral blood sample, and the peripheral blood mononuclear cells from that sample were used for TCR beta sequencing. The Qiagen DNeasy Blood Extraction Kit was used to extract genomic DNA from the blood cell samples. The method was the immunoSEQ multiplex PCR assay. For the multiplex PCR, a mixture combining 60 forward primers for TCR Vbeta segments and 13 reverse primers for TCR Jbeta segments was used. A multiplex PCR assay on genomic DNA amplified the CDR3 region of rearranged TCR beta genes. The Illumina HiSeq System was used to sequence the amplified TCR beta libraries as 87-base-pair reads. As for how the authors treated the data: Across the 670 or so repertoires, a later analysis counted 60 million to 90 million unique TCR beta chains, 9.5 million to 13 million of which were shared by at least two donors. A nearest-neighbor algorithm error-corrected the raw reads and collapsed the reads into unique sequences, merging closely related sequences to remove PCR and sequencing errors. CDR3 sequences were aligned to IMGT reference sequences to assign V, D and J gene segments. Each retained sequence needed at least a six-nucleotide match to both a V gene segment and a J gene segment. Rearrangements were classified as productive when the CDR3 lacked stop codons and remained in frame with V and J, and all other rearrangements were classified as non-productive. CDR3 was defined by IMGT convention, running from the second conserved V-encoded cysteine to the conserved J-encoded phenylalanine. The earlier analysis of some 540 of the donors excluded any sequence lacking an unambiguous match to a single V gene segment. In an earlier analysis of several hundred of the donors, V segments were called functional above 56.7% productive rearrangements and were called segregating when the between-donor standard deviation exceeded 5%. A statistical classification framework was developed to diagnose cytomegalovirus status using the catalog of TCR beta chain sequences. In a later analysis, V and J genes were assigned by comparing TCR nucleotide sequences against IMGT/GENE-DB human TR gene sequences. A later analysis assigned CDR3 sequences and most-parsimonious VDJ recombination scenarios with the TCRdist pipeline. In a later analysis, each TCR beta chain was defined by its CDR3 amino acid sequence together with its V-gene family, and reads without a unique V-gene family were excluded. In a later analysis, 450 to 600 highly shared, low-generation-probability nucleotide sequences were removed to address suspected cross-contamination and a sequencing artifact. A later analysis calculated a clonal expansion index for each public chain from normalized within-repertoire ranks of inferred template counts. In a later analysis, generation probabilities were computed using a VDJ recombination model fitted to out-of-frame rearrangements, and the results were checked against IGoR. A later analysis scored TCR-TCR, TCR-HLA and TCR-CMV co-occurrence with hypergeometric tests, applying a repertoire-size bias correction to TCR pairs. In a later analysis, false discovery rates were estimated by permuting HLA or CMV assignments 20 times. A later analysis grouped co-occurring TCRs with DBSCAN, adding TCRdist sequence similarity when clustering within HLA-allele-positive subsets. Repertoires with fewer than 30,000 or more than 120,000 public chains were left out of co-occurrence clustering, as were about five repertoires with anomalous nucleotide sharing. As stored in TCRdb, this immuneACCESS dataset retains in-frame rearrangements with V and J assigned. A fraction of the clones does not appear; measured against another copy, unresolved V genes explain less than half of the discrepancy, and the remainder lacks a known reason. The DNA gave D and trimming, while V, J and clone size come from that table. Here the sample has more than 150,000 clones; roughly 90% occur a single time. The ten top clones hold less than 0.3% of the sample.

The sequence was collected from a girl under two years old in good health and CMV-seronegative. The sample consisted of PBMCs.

The sequence in DNA is TGCGCCAGCAGCCAAGTAATATTGGGAGTTAGCCAAGAGACCCAGTACTTC. Translated, this gives CASSQVILGVSQETQYF. This sequence uses TRBV4-1 and TRBJ2-5; a tentative D match to TRBD2 spans 5 bases. The CDR3 spans 17 residues, from the cysteine through the phenylalanine. Only the CDR3 region is kept as DNA, spanning 51 bases read in frame from base 1. Sequences MGHRA (CDR1) and YSYEKL (CDR2) are obtained from the germline V gene. The germline ends are 16 bases apart after V is trimmed by 1 base and J by 1 base.